There are many counts of the clone carrying this T cell receptor (beta chain). Its target is not known. The entry originates in a study of early T cells in non-severe SARS-CoV-2 infection. Study-level information: RNA in bulk from unsorted whole blood was sequenced, and chains were unpaired.

Germline V gene sequence: CDR1 DFQATT, CDR2 SNEGSKA (reference sequence). The length of the CDR3 is 15 residues. After removal of 1 base from V and 8 bases from J, the junction contained 11 bases not matched to a gene. Individual cDNA molecules each received unique molecular identifiers attached to them. TCRdb called the 5' RACE reads again in MiXCR, with one record for every CDR3 protein. The sample contains around 59,000 distinct CDR3 sequences, around 9% of which appear only once. General observations from the study: VDJdb-based annotation leaned toward anti-spike CD8 responses and missed private and CD4 specificities.

Sequencing was done on a sample of whole blood. The TCR comes from an adult who was a healthcare worker with PCR-confirmed SARS-CoV-2 infection or an uninfected control (not recorded which). The V and J genes are TRBV20-1 and TRBJ1-2, with 9 bases that match TRBD1. In DNA form, the CDR3 reads TGCAGTGCTAGAGTCGATCGGGACAGGGTTTTAGGCTACACCTTC. Translated, it gives CSARVDRDRVLGYTF.